The 3 T cell receptor beta chains below come from one sample, sequenced in a study of cytomegalovirus exposure and HLA in healthy donors. A multiplex PCR was run with 60 Vbeta primers and 13 Jbeta primers. Assay used: immunoSEQ multiplex PCR; TCRdb lists only in-frame clones, some missing. The sample yields 200,000 or so clones, about 83% seen once. Sequencing was done on a sample of PBMCs. The receptors originated from a human donor in good health.

This clone appeared a few times. The chain joins TRBV2 to TRBJ1-6; D call uncertain. V was trimmed by 0 bases and J by 17 bases, leaving 11 bases between them. The CDR3 contains 12 residues. Germline loops: CDR1 SNHLY, CDR2 FYNNEI. CDR3 DNA: TGTGCCAGCAGTGAAGCGGGGAGTAGTTTCCACTTT. Protein: CASSEAGSSFHF.

The rearrangement uses TRBV7-3 and TRBJ1-5, with TRBD1 matching 7 bases. The CDR3 is 14 residues long. Germline trimming cut 5 bases from V and 2 bases from J; bases unmatched to any gene: 3. Per the germline V gene, CDR1 is SGHTA and CDR2 is FQGTGA. The CDR3 here is CASSPGTGNQPQHF. In DNA, the CDR3 is TGTGCCAGCAGCCCAGGGACAGGCAATCAGCCCCAGCATTTT.

V and J are TRBV4-1 and TRBJ2-7; 12 bases are a match to TRBD2. Germline CDR1 reads MGHRA; CDR2 reads YSYEKL. V lost 0 bases and J lost 2; bases outside the gene matches: 11. The CDR3 has 19 residues. As DNA, the CDR3 is TGCGCCAGCAGCCAAGATGGGCTAGCGGGAGGGCCAGGGCCCTACGAGCAGTACTTC. Its translation: CASSQDGLAGGPGPYEQYF.